The 29 T cell receptor beta chains listed next were all sequenced from one sample in a study of OX40 agonist ivuxolimab in advanced cancers. The library was made by the immunoSEQ multiplex PCR assay. TCRdb re-hosts the immuneACCESS table, in-frame sequences only. Its copies lack some clones; in the studies checked, an unresolved V gene accounts for under half of them, and the cause for the rest is not known. The sample yields roughly 89,000 clones; 75% to 90% were counted once. The top ten constitute 6.5% to 9% of the sample. The sample was CD4+ or CD8+ T cells sorted from blood, taken in a trial of the OX40 agonist ivuxolimab. These receptors all come from an adult with an advanced solid tumor such as melanoma, head and neck, liver or kidney cancer.

This clone appeared a single time. The J gene is TRBJ2-2, the V gene TRBV21-1; the D segment call TRBD1 is taken from the table without a DNA check. TRBV21-1 has pseudogene status. The CDR3 is made up of 19 amino acids. CDR3 in amino acids: CASSAYPRDRGQNTGELFF. The CDR3 DNA reads TGTGCCAGCAGCGCCTACCCCCGGGACAGGGGTCAGAACACCGGGGAGCTGTTTTTT.

The CDR3 sequence: CASSWTGTHYNEQFF. CDR3 DNA: TGTGCCAGCAGTTGGACCGGGACACACTACAATGAGCAGTTCTTC. The chain couples TRBV14 to TRBJ2-1; TRBD1 might be the D (6 bases). Germline V lookup: CDR1 SGHDN, CDR2 FVKESK. Trimming shortened V by 6 bases and J by 3 bases, and 15 bases separated the two germline ends. The CDR3 has 15 residues.

This chain links TRBV10-2 with TRBJ1-2; a weak D match, TRBD1 (5 bases). The ends were cut back, 8 bases at V and 1 base at J, with 14 bases in the middle. Looked up from germline, CDR1 is WSHSY and CDR2 is SAAADI. CDR3 length equals 14 residues. The CDR3 bases are TGCGCCAGCTCTACAGGAACACTTAACTATGGCTACACCTTC. Translating gives CASSTGTLNYGYTF.

The chain has TRBV19 and TRBJ1-1; D is perhaps TRBD1 (6 bases). Trimming took 4 bases from V and 4 from J, leaving 16 bases between them. Germline V gene data show CDR1 as LNHDA and CDR2 as SQIVND (reference sequence). CDR3 size: 15 residues. CDR3 DNA: TGTGCCAGTAGTACCCCCCCAGGGGAATTCACTGAAGCTTTCTTT. It encodes CASSTPPGEFTEAFF.

The chain links TRBV6-1 to TRBJ1-2, with D maybe TRBD1 (5 bases). Germline V CDR1 and CDR2: MNHNS, SASEGT. Trimming removed 2 bases at V and 1 base at J, with 8 bases between. The length of the CDR3 is 14 residues. The CDR3 DNA reads TGTGCCAGCAGTGAACAGGGCCTTAACTATGGCTACACCTTC. It yields the protein CASSEQGLNYGYTF.

The rearrangement joins TRBV6-4 to TRBJ1-6; D is uncertain. CDR3 length equals 14 residues. The V gene lost 6 bases and the J gene lost 10 bases, with 16 bases spanning the gap. The germline V gene encodes CDR1 MRHNA and CDR2 SNTAGT. CDR3 sequence (DNA): TGTGCCAGCAGGGCGACGGGGATGGGGTCACCCCTCCACTTT. The encoded protein is CASRATGMGSPLHF.

V usage is TRBV5-1 and J usage is TRBJ2-3; D remains unclear. Per the germline V gene, CDR1 is SGHRS and CDR2 is YFSETQ. The CDR3 is 14 amino acids. Trimming took 6 bases from V and 3 from J, leaving 14 bases between them. The CDR3 protein is CASTFEESTDTQYF. As DNA, the CDR3 is TGCGCCAGCACTTTCGAGGAGTCGACAGATACGCAGTATTTT.

CDR3 protein: CASSRQGAGTEAFF. For the CDR3, the DNA is TGTGCCAGCAGCCGACAGGGGGCCGGCACTGAAGCTTTCTTT. The gene calls are TRBV7-9 and TRBJ1-1; 10 positions match TRBD1. V gave up 5 bases and J gave up 4 bases; unmatched junction bases: 4. Per germline, CDR1 SEHNR and CDR2 FQNEAQ (reference sequence). CDR3 size: 14 residues.

This chain uses TRBV7-8 with TRBJ1-3; no definite D call. Trimming removed 1 base at V and 4 bases at J, with 2 bases between. This CDR3 has 12 amino acids. Germline CDR1 SGHVS, CDR2 FQNEAQ. The CDR3 DNA follows: TGTGCCAGCAGCTTAGTGGGAAACACCATATATTTT. Residues: CASSLVGNTIYF.

This clone was detected once. V usage is TRBV2 and J usage is TRBJ1-2; D possibly corresponds to TRBD1 (6 bases). Germline CDR1 reads SNHLY; CDR2 reads FYNNEI. CDR3 length: 16 amino acids. V dropped 4 bases and J dropped 6 bases, with 21 bases sitting between them. CDR3 coding DNA: TGTGCCAGCAGTGGGACACAGGGACTGACGATAAATGGCTACACCTTC. This sequence encodes CASSGTQGLTINGYTF.

The sample holds a few counts of this clone. The CDR3 DNA is TGTGCCAGCGCGTCGGAGGACACTGAAGCTTTCTTT. Protein sequence: CASASEDTEAFF. V is TRBV7-9 and J is TRBJ1-1, with D hard to call. The V end was cut by 8 bases, the J end by 3 bases, with 10 bases between. Germline V gene data show CDR1 as SEHNR and CDR2 as FQNEAQ (reference sequence). The CDR3 consists of 12 residues.

This clone occurred a few times. The chain has TRBV19 and TRBJ2-7; D is possibly TRBD1 (5 bases). Germline V gives CDR1 LNHDA, CDR2 SQIVND (reference sequence). V lost 3 bases to trimming and J lost 6 bases, with 15 bases between them. This CDR3 has 14 residues. CDR3 in amino acids: CASSMGQGWGEQYF. The CDR3 nucleotides are TGTGCCAGTAGTATGGGGCAGGGCTGGGGCGAGCAGTACTTC.

A single count supports this clone. The genes are TRBV27 and TRBJ2-1; D might be TRBD2 (5 bases). V gave up 2 bases and J gave up 8 bases, with 7 bases separating them. In germline, CDR1 is MNHEY, CDR2 SMNVEV (reference sequence). This CDR3 is built from 12 residues. In nucleotides, the CDR3 is TGTGCCAGCAGTTTAAAAGCGGATGAGCAGTTCTTC. Its translation: CASSLKADEQFF.

The chain employs TRBV5-5 and TRBJ2-5; D possibly corresponds to TRBD1 (5 bases). Trimming stripped 2 bases from V and 1 base from J, with 12 bases between. The CDR3 runs to 15 residues. CDR1 is SGHKS and CDR2 is YYEKEE in the germline V gene (reference sequence). The CDR3, as DNA: TGTGCCAGCAGCTTTTCCAGGGCTATCCAAGAGACCCAGTACTTC. Translated: CASSFSRAIQETQYF.

This chain links TRBV28 with TRBJ2-2; possible D gene TRBD2, 5 bases. This CDR3 comprises 13 residues. With 8 bases removed from V and 4 bases from J, the gap between germline ends came to 11 bases. Looked up from germline, CDR1 is MDHEN and CDR2 is SYDVKM. The CDR3 reads CASGEGSTGELFF. In DNA, the CDR3 is TGTGCCAGCGGCGAGGGTAGCACCGGGGAGCTGTTTTTT.

The rearrangement links TRBV5-1 to TRBJ1-2; 11 bases line up with TRBD1. V dropped 4 bases and J dropped 8; count of bases not matched to a gene: 7. The CDR3 has 14 residues. The germline CDR1 and CDR2 sequences are SGHRS and YFSETQ. The CDR3 here is CASSQWTGGTGYTF. CDR3 nucleotides: TGCGCCAGCAGCCAATGGACAGGGGGCACCGGCTACACCTTC.

The chain uses TRBV7-2 and TRBJ2-5; TRBD2 aligns across 12 bases. Trimming took 5 bases from V and 4 from J; bases not matched to a gene: 5. This CDR3 has 15 residues. Germline V gene data show CDR1 as SGHTA and CDR2 as FQGNSA. DNA for the CDR3: TGTGCCAGCAGCGACTCGGGACTAGCGGGAGAGACCCAGTACTTC. Residues: CASSDSGLAGETQYF.

The genes are TRBV2 and TRBJ2-1; D unresolved. The CDR3 has 15 amino acids. Germline CDR1 is SNHLY and CDR2 is FYNNEI. V was trimmed by 4 bases and J by 0 bases, leaving 10 bases between them. The CDR3 region is CASSVHRSSYNEQFF. As DNA, the CDR3 is TGTGCCAGCAGTGTACACAGAAGCTCCTACAATGAGCAGTTCTTC.

The chain carries TRBV30 and TRBJ2-1; 16 bases are a match to TRBD2. V dropped 5 bases and J dropped 1; count of bases not matched to a gene: 5. Germline CDR1 is GTSNPN and CDR2 is SVGIG (reference sequence). The CDR3 spans 17 residues. In DNA, the CDR3 is TGTGCCTGGGCCGGGACTAGCGGGAGGGTGTCCTACAATGAGCAGTTCTTC. Protein sequence: CAWAGTSGRVSYNEQFF.

This chain joins TRBV11-3 and TRBJ1-2; D uncertain. Germline loops: CDR1 SGHNT, CDR2 YENEEA. Trimming stripped 4 bases from V and 7 bases from J, with 13 bases between. The length of the CDR3 is 13 residues. CDR3 sequence (DNA): TGTGCCAGCAGCTCAAGTGGGTTCACTGGCTACACCTTC. Protein sequence: CASSSSGFTGYTF.

This sequence joins TRBV6-1 and TRBJ1-5; D ambiguous. V shed 4 bases and J shed 4 bases, with 14 bases lying between them. Germline loops: CDR1 MNHNS, CDR2 SASEGT. This CDR3 contains 15 residues. The CDR3 reads CASSGTLSVNQPQHF. In nucleotides, the CDR3 is TGTGCCAGCAGTGGGACCCTAAGTGTAAATCAGCCCCAGCATTTT.

This chain links TRBV15 with TRBJ1-2; D remains ambiguous. Trimming left V 0 bases short and J 4 bases short, with 6 bases between. This CDR3 has 13 residues. CDR1 LNHNV and CDR2 YYDKDF come from the germline V gene (reference sequence). This chain's CDR3 is CATSRDGSYGYTF. CDR3 DNA: TGTGCCACCAGCAGAGACGGGTCCTATGGCTACACCTTC.

The chain links TRBV18 to TRBJ2-7, with TRBD1 matching over 7 bases. The CDR3 length is 17 residues. After removal of 6 bases from V and 0 bases from J, the junction contained 14 bases not matched to a gene. Germline V gives CDR1 KGHSH, CDR2 LQKENI. Here the CDR3 DNA reads TGTGCCAGCTCTCCTCAAACCGGGACAGAGCACTCCTACGAGCAGTACTTC. Translating gives CASSPQTGTEHSYEQYF.

V is TRBV6-5 and J is TRBJ1-1, with TRBD1 matching over 8 bases. With V trimmed by 1 base and J by 10 bases, 8 bases remained unmatched. CDR3 length: 14 residues. Per the germline V gene, CDR1 is MNHEY and CDR2 is SVGAGI. DNA of the CDR3: TGTGCCAGCAGTTACTGGCAGGGGGCCCTTGGAGCTTTCTTT. Its translation: CASSYWQGALGAFF.

V is TRBV29-1 and J is TRBJ2-7, with D uncertain. With 6 bases removed from V and 3 bases from J, the gap between germline ends came to 15 bases. The CDR3 runs 13 residues. Germline lookup yields CDR1 SQVTM and CDR2 ANQGSEA. For the CDR3, the DNA is TGCAGCGTGGAGCCCGGGCCCAACTACGAGCAGTACTTC. As protein: CSVEPGPNYEQYF.

The gene calls are TRBV2 and TRBJ1-5, with D unclear. The germline V gene has CDR1 SNHLY and CDR2 FYNNEI. This CDR3 has 12 residues. V dropped 5 bases and J dropped 3 bases, with 5 bases sitting between them. In DNA form, the CDR3 reads TGTGCCAGCAGTCCCGACAATCAGCCCCAGCATTTT. This sequence encodes CASSPDNQPQHF.

The chain uses TRBV29-1 and TRBJ2-1, with D unresolved. The CDR3 covers 15 residues. V shed 5 bases and J shed 0 bases, with 14 bases lying between them. The germline V gene has CDR1 SQVTM and CDR2 ANQGSEA. The CDR3 spells CSVIIPGSSYNEQFF. CDR3 sequence (DNA): TGCAGCGTTATTATCCCGGGCAGCTCCTACAATGAGCAGTTCTTC.

V usage is TRBV9 and J usage is TRBJ2-3, with TRBD2 identical over 10 bases. J gave up 0 bases and V 4 bases, and 5 bases lay outside the gene matches. CDR1 and CDR2 (germline): SGDLS, YYNGEE. The CDR3 covers 16 residues. The CDR3 nucleotides read TGTGCCAGCAGCCCTGGACTAGCGGTTAGCACAGATACGCAGTATTTT. Its translation is CASSPGLAVSTDTQYF.

This chain joins TRBV7-3 and TRBJ2-7, with 7 positions matching TRBD1. The CDR3 spans 13 residues. Per germline, CDR1 SGHTA and CDR2 FQGTGA. The V segment lost 3 bases and the J segment 5 bases; nucleotides outside the gene matches: 4. CDR3 DNA sequence: TGTGCCAGCAGCTTCGACAGGGTCCACGAGCAGTACTTC. Protein sequence: CASSFDRVHEQYF.